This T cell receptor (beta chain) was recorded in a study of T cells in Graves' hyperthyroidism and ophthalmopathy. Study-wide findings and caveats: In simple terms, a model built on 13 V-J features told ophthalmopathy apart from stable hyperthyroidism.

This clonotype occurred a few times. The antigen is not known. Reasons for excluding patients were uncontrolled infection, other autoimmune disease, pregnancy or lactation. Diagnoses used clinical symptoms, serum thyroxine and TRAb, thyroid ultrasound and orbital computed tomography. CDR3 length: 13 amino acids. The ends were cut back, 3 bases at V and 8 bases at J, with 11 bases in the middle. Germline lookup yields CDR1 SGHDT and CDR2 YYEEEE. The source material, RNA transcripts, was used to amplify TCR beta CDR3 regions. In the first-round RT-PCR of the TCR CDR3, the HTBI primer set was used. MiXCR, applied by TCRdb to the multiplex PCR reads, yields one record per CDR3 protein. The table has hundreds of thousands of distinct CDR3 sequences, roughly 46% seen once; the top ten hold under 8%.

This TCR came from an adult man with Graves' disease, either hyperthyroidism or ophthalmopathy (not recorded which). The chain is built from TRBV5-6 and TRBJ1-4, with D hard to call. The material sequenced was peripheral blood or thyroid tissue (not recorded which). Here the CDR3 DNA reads TGTGCCAGCAGCTCAGGTCACGAAGAAAAACTGTTTTTT. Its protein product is CASSSGHEEKLFF.